This T cell receptor (beta chain) comes out of a study of technical replicates of blood from a few donors. Repertoires were generated with immunoSEQ multiplex PCR, while TCRdb's copy carries only in-frame clones and drops some. The profile shows around 84,000 clones, just over 90% of them singletons. Unmatched junction bases numbered 21, after V lost 6 bases and J lost 7 bases. CDR3 size: 19 residues. CDR1 is SGHTA, CDR2 FQGTGA, per germline. The specimen was T cells isolated from PBMCs. This chain joins TRBV7-3 and TRBJ2-1; 10 bases agree with TRBD2. This receptor was identified in a human donor in good health. CDR3 residues: CASSLRIGGYGSGGNEQFF. In DNA, the CDR3 is TGTGCCAGCAGTTTGCGGATAGGGGGTTACGGTAGCGGGGGGAATGAGCAGTTCTTC.